The rows below give T cell receptor beta chains drawn from one sample of a study of human T cells and chemical hapten exposure. TCRdb redid the calling of the RACE reads with MiXCR, one entry per CDR3 protein. The table includes 200,000 to 300,000 distinct CDR3 sequences, around 9.3% detected once. The specimen was whole blood, collected in connection with sensitization to the hapten diphenylcyclopropenone (DPC). The receptors come from a woman between 40 and 55 years old with alopecia areata. Some clones in this sample may be carry-over from other donors' samples. Both conserved end residues are part of each CDR3. A D gene is named only where the DNA matches it firmly. Clone size appears in some rows only: once, few, many, or a class for an expanded clone.

d_call j_call clone_size cdr3_length v_call cdr3_aa cdr3_nt
TRBD1 TRBJ2-1 NA 13 TRBV5-1 CASSLGDRGPQFF TGCGCCAGCAGCTTGGGGGACAGGGGACCGCAGTTCTTC
NA TRBJ2-7 NA 13 TRBV12-3/TRBV12-4 CASSLNRGYEQYF TGTGCCAGCAGTTTAAACCGGGGCTACGAGCAGTACTTC
NA TRBJ1-1 NA 14 TRBV11-2 CASSFEGGNTEAFF TGTGCCAGCAGCTTCGAGGGAGGGAACACTGAAGCTTTCTTT
NA TRBJ2-3 NA 14 TRBV20-1 CSAMSGSSTDTQYF TGCAGTGCTATGAGCGGATCAAGCACAGATACGCAGTATTTT
TRBD1 TRBJ1-6 few 17 TRBV9 CASSHRDRASYNSPLHF TGTGCCAGCAGCCATCGGGACAGGGCCTCCTATAATTCACCCCTCCACTTT
NA TRBJ1-2 NA 13 TRBV7-2 CASSNRDSAGYTF TGTGCCAGCAGCAACCGGGACTCTGCTGGCTACACCTTC
TRBD2 TRBJ2-1 NA 15 TRBV12-3/TRBV12-4 CASTDSGKSYNEQFF TGTGCCAGCACCGATAGCGGGAAGTCCTACAATGAGCAGTTCTTC
NA TRBJ2-2 many 14 TRBV28 CASLRLVRPGELFF TGTGCCAGCCTGAGACTAGTCAGGCCCGGGGAGCTGTTTTTT
TRBD2 TRBJ2-1 NA 16 TRBV4-2 CASSQNPGLVTVGRFF TGTGCCAGCAGCCAAAACCCGGGACTAGTAACGGTGGGGCGGTTCTTC
NA TRBJ2-2 few 16 TRBV5-1 CASSLGRGGYTGELFF TGCGCCAGCAGCTTAGGTCGTGGAGGGTACACCGGGGAGCTGTTTTTT
NA TRBJ1-5 NA 15 TRBV6-1 CASSLRDLSNQPQHF TGTGCCAGCAGTCTGAGGGACCTAAGCAATCAGCCCCAGCATTTT
NA TRBJ2-1 few 13 TRBV29-1 CSVEKGPRTEQFF TGCAGCGTTGAAAAAGGGCCCCGCACTGAGCAGTTCTTC
TRBD1 TRBJ1-1 few 15 TRBV29-1 CSVASRDRLYTEAFF TGCAGCGTTGCTTCTAGGGACAGGCTCTACACTGAAGCTTTCTTT
NA TRBJ2-5 few 14 TRBV12-3/TRBV12-4 CASSLQEFQETQYF TGTGCCAGCAGTTTACAGGAGTTCCAAGAGACCCAGTACTTC
NA TRBJ2-2 NA 15 TRBV30 CAWSVMGLNTGELFF TGTGCCTGGAGTGTAATGGGGCTTAACACCGGGGAGCTGTTTTTT
NA TRBJ2-1 NA 15 TRBV7-8 CASSLTPGSYNEQFF TGTGCCAGCAGCTTAACCCCGGGCTCCTACAATGAGCAGTTCTTC
NA TRBJ1-6 NA 12 TRBV12-3/TRBV12-4 CASSLSRQPLHF TGTGCCAGCAGTTTGAGTCGCCAACCCCTCCACTTT
NA TRBJ1-1 NA 13 TRBV4-1 CASSQTGGPEAFF TGCGCCAGCAGCCAAACCGGGGGACCAGAAGCTTTCTTT
NA TRBJ1-1 NA 14 TRBV12-3/TRBV12-4 CASSSWGAGTEAFF TGTGCCAGCAGCTCTTGGGGGGCTGGGACTGAAGCTTTCTTT
NA TRBJ2-1 NA 15 TRBV28 CASSLPTGPYNEQFF TGTGCCAGCAGTTTACCAACAGGGCCCTACAATGAGCAGTTCTTC
NA TRBJ1-1 few 12 TRBV7-3 CASVRWNTEAFF TGTGCCAGTGTTCGGTGGAACACTGAAGCTTTCTTT
NA TRBJ1-4 NA 12 TRBV2 CASSAELEKLFF TGTGCCAGCAGCGCGGAGTTGGAAAAACTGTTTTTT
NA TRBJ2-7 many 13 TRBV20-1 CSGKGPVDYEQYF TGCAGCGGAAAAGGGCCGGTTGACTACGAGCAGTACTTC
NA TRBJ1-4 many 16 TRBV20-1 CSARDPLGEGGEKLFF TGCAGTGCTAGAGATCCCTTAGGGGAAGGAGGGGAAAAACTGTTTTTT
NA TRBJ2-7 NA 16 TRBV28 CASSSLRLQSSYEQYF TGTGCCAGCAGTTCACTCAGACTCCAAAGCTCCTACGAGCAGTACTTC
NA TRBJ2-2 few 14 TRBV9 CASSVLSGGGELFF TGTGCCAGCAGCGTACTATCAGGTGGCGGGGAGCTGTTTTTT
NA TRBJ2-1 NA 11 TRBV20-1 CSARRVNEQFF TGCAGTGCTAGAAGGGTTAATGAGCAGTTCTTC
TRBD2 TRBJ2-7 NA 14 TRBV7-3 CASSPSGTRNEQYF TGTGCCAGCAGCCCCTCCGGGACTAGGAACGAGCAGTACTTC
NA TRBJ2-7 NA 12 TRBV11-3 CASSLTASEQYF TGTGCCAGCAGCTTGACAGCGTCCGAGCAGTACTTC
NA TRBJ2-7 NA 11 TRBV29-1 CSAGEGYEQYF TGCAGCGCCGGCGAGGGCTACGAGCAGTACTTC
NA TRBJ1-4 NA 15 TRBV13 CASSLRSAVGRKLFF TGTGCCAGCAGCTTAAGGTCTGCCGTTGGTCGAAAACTGTTTTTT
NA TRBJ1-1 few 12 TRBV20-1 CSARRPGTEAFF TGCAGTGCTAGACGGCCTGGGACTGAAGCTTTCTTT
NA TRBJ2-1 NA 17 TRBV7-2 CASSLTSGPSSYNEQFF TGTGCCAGCAGCTTAACTTCCGGGCCAAGCTCCTACAATGAGCAGTTCTTC
NA TRBJ2-3 NA 16 TRBV12-1 CASRVLTSGSTDTQYF TGTGCCAGCAGAGTCCTTACTAGCGGGAGCACAGATACGCAGTATTTT
NA TRBJ2-7 NA 12 TRBV2 CASLRSLREQYF TGTGCCAGCTTGAGGAGTCTGAGGGAACAGTACTTC
NA TRBJ1-2 NA 13 TRBV20-1 CSASVMAGYGYTF TGCAGTGCTAGTGTAATGGCAGGGTATGGCTACACCTTC
NA TRBJ2-2 many 15 TRBV7-2 CASSPNRGGTGELFF TGTGCCAGCAGCCCGAACAGGGGAGGCACCGGGGAGCTGTTTTTT
NA TRBJ2-3 many 13 TRBV29-1 CSVATRGTDTQYF TGCAGCGTCGCTACTCGGGGCACAGATACGCAGTATTTT
TRBD1 TRBJ2-5 few 13 TRBV29-1 CSVTGQGGETQYF TGCAGCGTTACGGGACAGGGTGGAGAGACCCAGTACTTC
NA TRBJ1-1 many 13 TRBV15 CATSREDGPEAFF TGTGCCACCAGCAGAGAGGACGGCCCTGAAGCTTTCTTT
NA TRBJ2-3 NA 13 TRBV20-1 CSPFGASTDTQYF TGCAGTCCCTTCGGGGCTAGCACAGATACGCAGTATTTT
TRBD2 TRBJ2-1 NA 20 TRBV6-5 CASSPRGTSGSISSYNEQFF TGTGCCAGCAGCCCCCGGGGTACCAGCGGGAGTATCAGTTCCTACAATGAGCAGTTCTTC
TRBD1 TRBJ2-5 few 14 TRBV28 CASSKGTAQETQYF TGTGCCAGCAGTAAGGGGACAGCCCAAGAGACCCAGTACTTC
TRBD2 TRBJ2-7 few 17 TRBV5-1 CASSAATSNPSSYEQYF TGCGCCAGCAGCGCGGCGACTAGCAATCCCAGCTCCTACGAGCAGTACTTC
NA TRBJ2-1 NA 17 TRBV4-2 CASSQEPETSSYNEQFF TGTGCCAGCAGCCAAGAGCCCGAAACGAGCTCCTACAATGAGCAGTTCTTC
NA TRBJ2-1 NA 16 TRBV20-1 CSARGVVARSYNEQFF TGCAGTGCTAGAGGGGTGGTAGCGCGCTCCTACAATGAGCAGTTCTTC
TRBD1 TRBJ1-2 few 15 TRBV28 CASSTSGTGTDGYTF TGTGCCAGCAGCACCTCCGGGACAGGCACTGATGGCTACACCTTC
TRBD1 TRBJ2-5 many 12 TRBV11-1 CASSWDRETQYF TGTGCCAGCAGCTGGGACAGAGAGACCCAGTACTTC
NA TRBJ1-1 many 14 TRBV20-1 CSARDPVGSTEAFF TGCAGTGCTAGAGACCCCGTTGGGTCCACTGAAGCTTTCTTT
NA TRBJ2-7 NA 14 TRBV7-2 CASSLVGGIDEQYF TGTGCCAGCAGCTTAGTGGGGGGCATTGACGAGCAGTACTTC
TRBD2 TRBJ2-1 few 16 TRBV20-1 CSASYSGRAGYNEQFF TGCAGTGCTAGTTACAGCGGGAGGGCAGGGTACAATGAGCAGTTCTTC
TRBD1 TRBJ2-7 few 13 TRBV12-3/TRBV12-4 CASSRDRPYEQYF TGTGCCAGCAGTAGGGACAGACCCTACGAGCAGTACTTC
NA TRBJ1-4 few 14 TRBV11-2 CASSLSRDGGKLFF TGTGCCAGCAGCTTGTCCCGGGACGGAGGGAAACTGTTTTTT